The clone carrying this TCR beta chain has more than one count but fewer than ten. This specimen belongs to a study of cytomegalovirus exposure and HLA in healthy donors. Primers included in the PCR were 60 Vbeta and 13 Jbeta primers. Clones were read by immunoSEQ multiplex PCR, and TCRdb kept only the in-frame ones, dropping some. The sample lists about 180,000 clones, 82% occurring once. Sequenced sample: PBMCs. The TCR comes from a man aged 40-50 years in good health and CMV-seronegative.

CDR3 protein: CSVEQGAWETQYF. CDR3 sequence (DNA): TGCAGCGTTGAACAGGGGGCATGGGAGACCCAGTACTTC. This chain joins TRBV29-1 and TRBJ2-5; 8 nucleotides agree with TRBD1. The J segment lost 5 bases and the V segment lost 2 bases, leaving 4 bases of the junction unmatched. The CDR3 loop spans 13 amino acids. Germline CDR1 and CDR2: SQVTM and ANQGSEA.